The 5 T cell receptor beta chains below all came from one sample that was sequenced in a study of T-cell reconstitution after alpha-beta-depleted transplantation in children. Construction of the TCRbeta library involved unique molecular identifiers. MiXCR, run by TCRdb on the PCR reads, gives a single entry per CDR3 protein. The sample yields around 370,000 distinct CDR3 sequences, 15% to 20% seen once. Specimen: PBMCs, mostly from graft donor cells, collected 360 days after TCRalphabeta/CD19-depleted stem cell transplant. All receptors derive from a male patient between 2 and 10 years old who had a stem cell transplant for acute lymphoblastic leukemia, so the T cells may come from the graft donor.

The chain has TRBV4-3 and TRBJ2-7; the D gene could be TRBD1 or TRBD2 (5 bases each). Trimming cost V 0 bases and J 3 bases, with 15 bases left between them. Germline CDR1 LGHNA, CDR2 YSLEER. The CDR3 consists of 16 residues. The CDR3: CASSQDSGTTIYEQYF. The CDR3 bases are TGCGCCAGCAGCCAAGATTCCGGGACCACGATCTACGAGCAGTACTTC.

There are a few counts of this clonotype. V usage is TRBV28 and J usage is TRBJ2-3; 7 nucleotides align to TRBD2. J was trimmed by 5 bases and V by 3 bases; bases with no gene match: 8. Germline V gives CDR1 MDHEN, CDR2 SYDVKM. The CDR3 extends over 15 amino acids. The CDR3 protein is CASSFLAGEGDTQYF. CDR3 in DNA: TGTGCCAGCAGTTTTTTGGCGGGAGAGGGAGATACGCAGTATTTT.

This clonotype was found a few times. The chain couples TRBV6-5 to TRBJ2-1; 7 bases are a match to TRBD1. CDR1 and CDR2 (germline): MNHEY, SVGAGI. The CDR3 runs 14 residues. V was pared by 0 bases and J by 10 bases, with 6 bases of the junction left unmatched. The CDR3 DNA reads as TGTGCCAGCAGTTACTCAGGGGGCCAGGTGGAGCAGTTCTTC. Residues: CASSYSGGQVEQFF.

The CDR3 DNA is TGCGCCAGCAGCCAAGAAAGCCGGGGGTTCTACGAGCAGTACTTC. Amino acids: CASSQESRGFYEQYF. The J gene is TRBJ2-7, the V gene TRBV4-3; possible D gene TRBD2, 6 bases. CDR3 length: 15 residues. The V end lost 0 bases, the J end lost 3 bases, and 12 bases lay between the germline ends. The germline CDR1 and CDR2 sequences are LGHNA and YSLEER.

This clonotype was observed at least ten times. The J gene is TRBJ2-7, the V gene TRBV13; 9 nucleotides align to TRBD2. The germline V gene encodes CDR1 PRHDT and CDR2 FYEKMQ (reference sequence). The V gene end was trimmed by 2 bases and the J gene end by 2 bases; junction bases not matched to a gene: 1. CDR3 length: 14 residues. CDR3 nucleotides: TGTGCCAGCAGCTTACGACTAGCGGCCTACGAGCAGTACTTC. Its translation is CASSLRLAAYEQYF.